This TCR beta chain was captured by sequencing in a study of T-cell memory formation after mild COVID-19. Study-wide background: Most TCR clusters belonged to a single donor. Study outcomes and limitations: Second-wave clones with a day 37 peak had unconfirmed SARS-CoV-2 specificity.

CDR1 GTSNPN and CDR2 SVGIG come from the germline V gene (reference sequence). Trimming left V 0 bases short and J 8 bases short, with 13 bases between. The CDR3 consists of 13 residues. Sample barcodes and UMIs were carried by the TCR alpha and TCR beta cDNA libraries that 5'RACE generated with constant-segment primers. TCRdb ran MiXCR on the 5' RACE reads and lists one entry per CDR3 protein. The sample contains hundreds of thousands of distinct CDR3 sequences, about 15% of which appear only once. This clonotype turned up a few times. The antigen remains undetermined. The chain links TRBV30 to TRBJ1-2, with D unresolved. This clonotype was sampled from a man between 18 and 29 years old who had mild COVID-19 (a few samples of this study predate the infection). Cell type and time point are not known. Sequenced material: PBMCs or a T cell subset sorted from them (not recorded which). The CDR3: CAWSVRSAGGYTF. CDR3 coding DNA: TGTGCCTGGAGTGTACGGTCCGCCGGAGGCTACACCTTC.